One sample yielded the 28 T cell receptor beta chains listed below, sequenced in a study of T cell responses to AZD1222 COVID-19 vaccine. Sequenced by immunoSEQ multiplex PCR; TCRdb stores in-frame clones only, minus some. The sample yields more than 100,000 clones, roughly nine tenths seen once. This material consisted of peripheral blood, taken on day 0 of AZD1222 vaccination. These receptor sequences come from an adult in good health.

Concerning this clone itself: Other DNA sequences in the same sample also yield this CDR3. V is TRBV9 and J is TRBJ1-1; 8 bases are a match to TRBD1. The V and J ends lost 2 bases and 5 bases, in that order; junction bases with no gene match: 2. The CDR3 runs to 13 residues. Per germline, CDR1 SGDLS and CDR2 YYNGEE. CDR3 in DNA: TGTGCCAGCAGCGTTACAGGGGGAACTGAAGCTTTCTTT. Translation: CASSVTGGTEAFF.

The chain has TRBV30 and TRBJ1-5; D uncertain. This CDR3 spans 13 amino acids. CDR1 and CDR2 from the germline V gene are GTSNPN and SVGIG (reference sequence). V lost 2 bases and J lost 7, with 12 bases in between. The CDR3 bases are TGTGCCTGGAGTCGGAGAGAGAGGCAGCCCCAGCATTTT. It is translated as CAWSRRERQPQHF.

The chain uses TRBV11-2 and TRBJ1-5; a weak D match, TRBD1 (5 bases). This CDR3 has 12 amino acids. V shed 1 base and J shed 7 bases, with 5 bases lying between them. CDR1 is SGHAT and CDR2 is FQNNGV in the germline V gene. The DNA for the CDR3 is TGTGCCAGCAGCTTAGGGGGCCAGCCCCAGCATTTT. Its protein is CASSLGGQPQHF.

This chain links TRBV2 with TRBJ1-4; D perhaps matches TRBD1 (5 bases). CDR3 size: 14 residues. Looked up from germline, CDR1 is SNHLY and CDR2 is FYNNEI. V shed 7 bases and J shed 14 bases, with 23 bases lying between them. This CDR3 is CASTGPLKGDLLFF. The DNA of the CDR3 is TGTGCCAGCACCGGACCTCTTAAAGGGGATCTTCTGTTTTTT.

V is TRBV18 and J is TRBJ1-1; D remains ambiguous. This CDR3 region has 15 residues. V was pared by 1 base and J by 1 base, with 10 bases between. Germline V gene lookup returns CDR1 KGHSH and CDR2 LQKENI. CDR3 bases: TGTGCCAGCTCACCACTGGCGGGGTCGAACACTGAAGCTTTCTTT. Translation gives CASSPLAGSNTEAFF. The whole variable domain, filled in from reference TRBV18 and TRBJ1-1, reads NAGVMQNPRHLVRRRGQEARLRCSPMKGHSHVYWYRQLPEEGLKFMVYLQKENIIDESGMPKERFSAEFPKEGPSILRIQQVVRGDSAAYFCASSPLAGSNTEAFFGQGTRLTVV.

The V call is TRBV14, the J call TRBJ1-1; 8 bases map to TRBD1. Germline CDR1 SGHDN, CDR2 FVKESK. This CDR3 comprises 14 residues. The trim removed 4 bases at V and 5 bases at J, leaving 6 bases unmatched. The chain's CDR3 is CASSPYRGATEAFF. The CDR3 bases are TGTGCCAGCAGCCCGTACAGGGGGGCAACTGAAGCTTTCTTT.

The rearrangement uses TRBV27 and TRBJ1-5; a weak D match, TRBD1 (5 bases). The CDR3 is made up of 14 amino acids. CDR1 and CDR2 from the germline V gene are MNHEY and SMNVEV (reference sequence). The V end lost 3 bases, the J end lost 6 bases, and 12 bases lay between the germline ends. The CDR3, as DNA: TGTGCCAGCAGTTTCTTAGGGGCCGGTCAGCCCCAGCATTTT. Amino acid sequence: CASSFLGAGQPQHF.

This chain joins TRBV18 and TRBJ1-5; D remains ambiguous. CDR3 size: 13 residues. Trimming removed 2 bases from V and 5 bases from J, with 7 bases in between. From germline, CDR1 is KGHSH and CDR2 LQKENI. The CDR3 loop is CASSPGEDQPQHF. CDR3 DNA sequence: TGTGCCAGCTCACCAGGAGAAGATCAGCCCCAGCATTTT. Full variable domain (missing parts from reference TRBV18 and TRBJ1-5): NAGVMQNPRHLVRRRGQEARLRCSPMKGHSHVYWYRQLPEEGLKFMVYLQKENIIDESGMPKERFSAEFPKEGPSILRIQQVVRGDSAAYFCASSPGEDQPQHFGDGTRLSIL.

Turning to this clone: Other DNA sequences in this specimen translate into the identical CDR3. This chain links TRBV19 with TRBJ1-5; 10 bases agree with TRBD1. The CDR3 extends over 14 amino acids. Looked up from germline, CDR1 is LNHDA and CDR2 is SQIVND (reference sequence). V shed 8 bases, J shed 2 bases, and the junction held 3 bases outside the gene matches. The CDR3 DNA follows: TGTGCCAGTTCCGGGACAGGGGGCAATCAGCCCCAGCATTTT. Translation gives CASSGTGGNQPQHF.

The chain recombines TRBV3-1 (or the pseudogene TRBV3-2) with TRBJ2-2; 8 bases fit TRBD2. Germline loops: CDR1 LGHDT, CDR2 YNNKEL (reference sequence). The CDR3 spans 16 residues. Trimming took 4 bases from V and 0 from J; bases not matched to a gene: 4. The DNA for the CDR3 is TGTGCCAGCAGCCCCCCGGGACTAGCGAACACCGGGGAGCTGTTTTTT. This encodes CASSPPGLANTGELFF.

This clone showed up just a few times. This chain connects TRBV3-1 (or the pseudogene TRBV3-2) to TRBJ1-6; D ambiguous. Germline V gene sequence: CDR1 LGHDT, CDR2 YNNKEL (reference sequence). Trimming took 1 base from V and 4 from J, leaving 8 bases between them. This CDR3 has 15 residues. CDR3 sequence: CASSQAYDYNSPLHF. The CDR3 DNA reads TGTGCCAGCAGCCAAGCCTATGATTATAATTCACCCCTCCACTTT.

The chain has TRBV7-8 and TRBJ2-5; D is perhaps TRBD1 (5 bases). Germline CDR1 SGHVS, CDR2 FQNEAQ. The CDR3 sequence is 14 residues long. Trimming stripped 5 bases from V and 5 bases from J, with 15 bases between. The CDR3 region has the DNA TGTGCCAGCAGCAGTGGTGGGGCCGGTGAGACCCAGTACTTC. Encoded protein: CASSSGGAGETQYF.

The chain recombines TRBV6-5 with TRBJ2-7; 8 positions match TRBD2. The trim removed 0 bases at V and 3 bases at J, leaving 4 bases unmatched. Germline V gene lookup returns CDR1 MNHEY and CDR2 SVGAGI. The length of the CDR3 is 15 residues. The CDR3 nucleotides read TGTGCCAGCAGTTACTCGCCCCTAGCGGGCTACGAGCAGTACTTC. Protein sequence: CASSYSPLAGYEQYF.

As regards this clone: The germline gene is not matched at one end of the junction; a read error may be the cause. The chain carries TRBV14 and TRBJ1-1; D unresolved. This CDR3 has 13 amino acids. CDR1 and CDR2 (germline): SGHDN, FVKESK. CDR3 nucleotide sequence: TGTGCCAGCAGCCCTAGGGTGAAGACTGAAGCTTTCTTT. It specifies CASSPRVKTEAFF.

The chain recombines TRBV2 with TRBJ1-4, with D tentatively TRBD1 (6 bases). The ends were cut back, 7 bases at V and 6 bases at J, with 9 bases in the middle. The germline V gene has CDR1 SNHLY and CDR2 FYNNEI. CDR3 size: 12 residues. The CDR3 is CASNRGDEKLFF. CDR3 nucleotide sequence: TGTGCCAGCAATAGGGGGGATGAAAAACTGTTTTTT.

This chain links TRBV19 with TRBJ1-5; D might be TRBD1 (5 bases). This CDR3 has 15 amino acids. Germline CDR1 and CDR2: LNHDA and SQIVND (reference sequence). V shed 3 bases and J shed 5 bases, with 14 bases lying between them. This CDR3 reads CASSIASGSYQPQHF. The CDR3 region has the DNA TGTGCCAGTAGTATCGCCTCAGGGAGTTATCAGCCCCAGCATTTT.

V gene TRBV28 combines with J gene TRBJ1-1; possible D gene TRBD1, 6 bases. The V and J ends lost 6 bases and 4 bases respectively, with 21 bases between them. This CDR3 contains 16 residues. Germline CDR1 is MDHEN and CDR2 is SYDVKM. The CDR3 here is CASSLGGNDWGTEAFF. Here the CDR3 DNA reads TGTGCCAGCAGCCTGGGGGGCAACGATTGGGGCACTGAAGCTTTCTTT.

The sample holds one count of this clone. This sequence joins TRBV9 and TRBJ2-7, with 7 bases aligning to TRBD2. The V and J ends lost 3 bases and 0 bases, in that order; junction bases with no gene match: 6. The CDR3 loop spans 15 amino acids. CDR1 and CDR2 from the germline V gene are SGDLS and YYNGEE. The CDR3 reads CASSAHSGPSYEQYF. The CDR3 region has the DNA TGTGCCAGCAGCGCCCATAGCGGGCCCTCCTACGAGCAGTACTTC.

This chain joins TRBV18 and TRBJ2-7, with unresolved D. Germline-derived CDR1 and CDR2 are KGHSH and LQKENI. The CDR3 has 14 residues. The V and J ends lost 0 bases and 2 bases respectively, with 8 bases between them. CDR3 sequence reads: CASSPPTATYEQYF. In DNA form, the CDR3 reads TGTGCCAGCTCACCACCGACGGCAACCTACGAGCAGTACTTC.

This clone was counted between two and nine times. The gene calls are TRBV29-1 and TRBJ1-2, with 7 bases lining up with TRBD1. Trimming at V came to 3 bases and at J to 0 bases, leaving 7 bases not matched to a gene. The CDR3 has 15 residues. Germline V gives CDR1 SQVTM, CDR2 ANQGSEA. This chain's CDR3 is CSVEAGDRPNYGYTF. In DNA, the CDR3 is TGCAGCGTTGAGGCAGGGGACAGACCTAACTATGGCTACACCTTC.

The chain couples TRBV2 to TRBJ2-5; D possibly corresponds to TRBD2 (6 bases). V lost 0 bases to trimming and J lost 5 bases, with 10 bases between them. The CDR3 length is 14 residues. From germline, CDR1 is SNHLY and CDR2 FYNNEI. CDR3 DNA: TGTGCCAGCAGTGAAGCGACTAGATCGGAGACCCAGTACTTC. It yields the protein CASSEATRSETQYF.

This chain links TRBV28 with TRBJ2-5; the D gene is possibly TRBD1 (6 bases). The V and J ends lost 5 bases and 1 base respectively, with 14 bases between them. Per germline, CDR1 MDHEN and CDR2 SYDVKM. CDR3 length: 15 amino acids. CDR3 DNA sequence: TGTGCCAGCAGTACCCACAGGGATCGCCAAGAGACCCAGTACTTC. Protein product: CASSTHRDRQETQYF. Based on the CDR3 plus reference TRBV28 and TRBJ2-5, the full variable domain is DVKVTQSSRYLVKRTGEKVFLECVQDMDHENMFWYRQDPGLGLRLIYFSYDVKMKEKGDIPEGYSVSREKKERFSLILESASTNQTSMYLCASSTHRDRQETQYFGPGTRLLVL.

The rearrangement uses TRBV25-1 and TRBJ1-3; tentatively, D is TRBD1 (5 bases). V was pared by 5 bases and J by 0 bases, with 11 bases between. CDR1 is MGHDK, CDR2 SYGVNS, per germline. The CDR3 consists of 15 residues. The CDR3 spells CASSKTGVSGNTIYF. CDR3 in DNA: TGTGCCAGCAGTAAAACAGGCGTCTCTGGAAACACCATATATTTT.

In the case of this clone: At one end the junction does not follow the germline gene, possibly because of a read error. V gene TRBV13 combines with J gene TRBJ2-5, with a tentative D call TRBD2 (5 bases). The CDR3 has 13 residues. CDR1 and CDR2 from the germline V gene are PRHDT and FYEKMQ (reference sequence). As DNA, the CDR3 is TGTGCCAGCAGCGGCCTAGACCCTCGGCGGGTCCACTTC. Its protein product is CASSGLDPRRVHF.

V and J are TRBV10-1 and TRBJ1-4; no clear D. The CDR3 is 12 amino acids. CDR1 is WNHNN and CDR2 is SYGVQD in the germline V gene (reference sequence). V was pared by 2 bases and J by 9 bases, with 7 bases between. The CDR3 DNA sequence: TGCGCCAGCAGTGAGGATCGGCAAAAACTGTTTTTT. This sequence encodes CASSEDRQKLFF.

The V and J genes are TRBV4-1 and TRBJ2-3, with D possibly being TRBD2 (6 bases). This CDR3 comprises 14 residues. V was trimmed by 3 bases and J by 11 bases, leaving 18 bases between them. Germline V gene data show CDR1 as MGHRA and CDR2 as YSYEKL. The CDR3 sequence is CASSHGASDVRQYF. CDR3 nucleotides: TGCGCCAGCAGCCATGGTGCTAGCGACGTGAGGCAGTATTTT.

The sample holds one count of this clone. V is TRBV18 and J is TRBJ1-1; 7 bases map to TRBD1. V shed 5 bases, J shed 6 bases, and the junction held 6 bases outside the gene matches. The CDR3 is 13 amino acids. Germline assignment: CDR1 KGHSH and CDR2 LQKENI. The CDR3 spells CASSSRQGPEAFF. The CDR3 DNA reads as TGTGCCAGCTCATCTAGACAGGGTCCTGAAGCTTTCTTT.

This clone appeared a single time. This chain links TRBV14 with TRBJ2-1; TRBD2 matches 12 bases. The J segment lost 10 bases and the V segment lost 3 bases, leaving 7 bases of the junction unmatched. In germline, CDR1 is SGHDN, CDR2 FVKESK. The CDR3 totals 15 residues. The CDR3: CASSQGTSGPREQFF. The CDR3, as DNA: TGTGCCAGCAGCCAGGGGACTAGCGGGCCAAGAGAGCAGTTCTTC.